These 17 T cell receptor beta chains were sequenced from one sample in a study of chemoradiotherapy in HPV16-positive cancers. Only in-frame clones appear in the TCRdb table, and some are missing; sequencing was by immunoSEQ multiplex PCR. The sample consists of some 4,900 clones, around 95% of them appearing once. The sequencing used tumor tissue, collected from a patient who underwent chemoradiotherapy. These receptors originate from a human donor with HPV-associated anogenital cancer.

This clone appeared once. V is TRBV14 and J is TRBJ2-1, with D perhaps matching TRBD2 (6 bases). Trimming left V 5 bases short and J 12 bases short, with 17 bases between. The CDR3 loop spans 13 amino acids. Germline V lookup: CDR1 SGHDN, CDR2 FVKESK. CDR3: CASSFAPLASQFF. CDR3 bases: TGTGCCAGCAGCTTTGCCCCACTAGCTTCGCAGTTCTTC.

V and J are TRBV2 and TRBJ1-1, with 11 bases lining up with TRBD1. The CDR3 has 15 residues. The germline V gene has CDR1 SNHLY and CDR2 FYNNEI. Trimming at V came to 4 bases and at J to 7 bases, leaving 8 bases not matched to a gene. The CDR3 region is CASSVGQGAVNEAFF. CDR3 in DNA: TGTGCCAGCAGTGTAGGACAGGGGGCCGTTAATGAAGCTTTCTTT.

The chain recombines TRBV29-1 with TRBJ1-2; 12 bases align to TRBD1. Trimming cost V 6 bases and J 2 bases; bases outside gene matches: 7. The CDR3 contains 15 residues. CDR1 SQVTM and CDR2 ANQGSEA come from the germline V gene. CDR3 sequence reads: CSVQGQGAKNYGYTF. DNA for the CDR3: TGCAGCGTCCAGGGACAGGGGGCGAAGAACTATGGCTACACCTTC.

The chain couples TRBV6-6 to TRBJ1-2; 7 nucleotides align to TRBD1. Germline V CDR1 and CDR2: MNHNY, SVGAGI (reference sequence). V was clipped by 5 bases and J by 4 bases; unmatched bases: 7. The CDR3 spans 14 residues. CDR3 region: CASSGDRDSYGYTF. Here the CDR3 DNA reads TGTGCCAGCAGTGGAGACCGGGACAGCTATGGCTACACCTTC.

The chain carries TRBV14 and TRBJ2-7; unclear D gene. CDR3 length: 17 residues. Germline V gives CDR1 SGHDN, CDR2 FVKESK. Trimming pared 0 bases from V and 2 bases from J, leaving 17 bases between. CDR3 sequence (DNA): TGTGCCAGCAGCCAAGAGAATGGAGTACGAGACCCCTACGAGCAGTACTTC. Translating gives CASSQENGVRDPYEQYF.

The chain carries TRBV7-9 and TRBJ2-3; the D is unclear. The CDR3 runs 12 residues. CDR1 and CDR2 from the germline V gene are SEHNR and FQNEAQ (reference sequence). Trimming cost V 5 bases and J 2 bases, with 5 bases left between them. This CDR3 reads CASSRATDTQYF. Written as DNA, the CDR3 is TGTGCCAGCAGCCGAGCCACAGATACGCAGTATTTT.

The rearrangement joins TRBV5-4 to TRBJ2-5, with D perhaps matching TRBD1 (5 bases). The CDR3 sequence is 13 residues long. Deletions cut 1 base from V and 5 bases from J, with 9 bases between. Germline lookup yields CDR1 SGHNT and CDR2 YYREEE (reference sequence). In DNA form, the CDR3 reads TGTGCCAGCAGCTTGCAGGGTTCGGAGACCCAGTACTTC. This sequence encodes CASSLQGSETQYF.

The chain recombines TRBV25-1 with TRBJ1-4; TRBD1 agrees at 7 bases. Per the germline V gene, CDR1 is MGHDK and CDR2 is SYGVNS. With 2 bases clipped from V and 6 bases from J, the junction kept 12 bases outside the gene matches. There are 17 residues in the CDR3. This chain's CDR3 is CASSEGGWGQTHEKLFF. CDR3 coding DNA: TGTGCCAGCAGTGAAGGGGGATGGGGACAGACTCATGAAAAACTGTTTTTT.

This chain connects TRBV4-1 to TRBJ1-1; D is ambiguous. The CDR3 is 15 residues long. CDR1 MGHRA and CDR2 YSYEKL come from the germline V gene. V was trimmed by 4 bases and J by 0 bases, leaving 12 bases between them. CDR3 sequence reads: CASSLERTVNTEAFF. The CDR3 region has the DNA TGCGCCAGCAGCCTCGAACGCACTGTGAACACTGAAGCTTTCTTT.

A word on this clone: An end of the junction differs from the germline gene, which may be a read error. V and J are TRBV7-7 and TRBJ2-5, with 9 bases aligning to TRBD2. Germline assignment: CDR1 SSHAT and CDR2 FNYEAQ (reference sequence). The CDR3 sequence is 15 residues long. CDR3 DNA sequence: TGTGCTAGCAGCCCTGGGCGGGGGGGCCCTGAGACCCAGTACTTC. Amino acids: CASSPGRGGPETQYF. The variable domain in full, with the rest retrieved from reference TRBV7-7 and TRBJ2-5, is GAGVSQSPRYKVTKRGQDVTLRCDPISSHATLYWYQQALGQGPEFLTYFNYEAQPDKSGLPSDRFSAERPEGSISTLTIQRTEQRDSAMYRCASSPGRGGPETQYFGPGTRLLVL.

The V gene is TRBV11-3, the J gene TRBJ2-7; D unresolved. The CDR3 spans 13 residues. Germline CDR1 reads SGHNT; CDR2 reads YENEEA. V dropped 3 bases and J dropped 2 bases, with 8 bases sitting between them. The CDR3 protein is CASSLELTYEQYF. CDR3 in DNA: TGTGCCAGCAGCTTGGAACTTACCTACGAGCAGTACTTC.

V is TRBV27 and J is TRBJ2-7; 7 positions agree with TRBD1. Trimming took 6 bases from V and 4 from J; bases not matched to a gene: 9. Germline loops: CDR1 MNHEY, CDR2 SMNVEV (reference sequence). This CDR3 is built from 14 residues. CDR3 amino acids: CASSSPRDSYEQYF. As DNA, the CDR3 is TGTGCCAGCAGCTCACCTCGGGACAGTTACGAGCAGTACTTC.

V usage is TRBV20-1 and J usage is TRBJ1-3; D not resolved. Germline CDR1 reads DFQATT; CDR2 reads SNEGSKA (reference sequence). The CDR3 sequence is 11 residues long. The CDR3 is CRLDSGNTIYF. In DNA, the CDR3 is TGCAGGCTGGACTCTGGAAACACCATATATTTT.

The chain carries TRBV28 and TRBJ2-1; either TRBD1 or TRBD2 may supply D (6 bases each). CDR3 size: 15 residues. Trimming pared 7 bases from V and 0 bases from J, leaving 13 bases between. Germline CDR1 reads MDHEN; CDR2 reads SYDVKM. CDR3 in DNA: TGTGCCAGCAAAAAAGGGGGGAGCTCCTACAATGAGCAGTTCTTC. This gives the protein CASKKGGSSYNEQFF. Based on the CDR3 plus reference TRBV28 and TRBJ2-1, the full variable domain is DVKVTQSSRYLVKRTGEKVFLECVQDMDHENMFWYRQDPGLGLRLIYFSYDVKMKEKGDIPEGYSVSREKKERFSLILESASTNQTSMYLCASKKGGSSYNEQFFGPGTRLTVL.

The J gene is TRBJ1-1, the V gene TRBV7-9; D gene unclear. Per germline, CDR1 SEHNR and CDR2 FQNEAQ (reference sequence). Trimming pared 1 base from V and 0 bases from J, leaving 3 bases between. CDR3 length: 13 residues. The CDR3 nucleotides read TGTGCCAGCAGCTTAGACGTGAACACTGAAGCTTTCTTT. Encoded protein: CASSLDVNTEAFF.

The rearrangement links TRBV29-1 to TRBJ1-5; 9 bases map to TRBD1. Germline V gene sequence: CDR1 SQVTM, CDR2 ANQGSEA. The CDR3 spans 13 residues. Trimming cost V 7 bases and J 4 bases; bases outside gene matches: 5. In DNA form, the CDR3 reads TGCAGCGCGGGACAGGGAAGGAATCAGCCCCAGCATTTT. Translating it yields CSAGQGRNQPQHF.

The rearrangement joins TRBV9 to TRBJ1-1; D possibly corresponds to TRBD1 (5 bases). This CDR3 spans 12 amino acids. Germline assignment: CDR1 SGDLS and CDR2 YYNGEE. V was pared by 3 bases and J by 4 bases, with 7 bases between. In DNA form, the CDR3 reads TGTGCCAGCAGCGCCGGGGGCACTGAAGCTTTCTTT. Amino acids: CASSAGGTEAFF.